A single sample gave rise to the 7 T cell receptor beta chains below, sequenced in a study of blood T cells in healthy people across ages. PCR was performed a second time for about 7 to 11 cycles using a sample-barcoded 5' primer and a J-beta primer mix. TCRdb fed the 5' RACE reads into MiXCR, producing one record per CDR3 protein. Found here are about a million distinct CDR3 sequences, about 48% of them singletons; the top ten hold roughly 12%. The sequenced sample was blood. The receptors originated from a man aged 25 to 40 in good health.

The chain couples TRBV4-1 to TRBJ1-1; 7 nucleotides align to TRBD1. J was trimmed by 0 bases and V by 1 base; bases with no gene match: 2. Germline V CDR1 and CDR2: MGHRA, YSYEKL. The CDR3 runs to 15 residues. The CDR3 DNA sequence: TGCGCCAGCAGCCAAGCAGGGACAGTGAACACTGAAGCTTTCTTT. Translating gives CASSQAGTVNTEAFF.

V usage is TRBV12-3 or TRBV12-4 and J usage is TRBJ1-1, with D maybe TRBD1 (5 bases). V dropped 5 bases and J dropped 3 bases, with 13 bases sitting between them. CDR3 length: 14 residues. CDR3: CASSPRVAYTEAFF. The CDR3 DNA reads as TGTGCCAGCAGTCCCAGGGTGGCGTACACTGAAGCTTTCTTT.

The chain joins TRBV7-9 to TRBJ2-5; TRBD1 is a possible D gene (6 bases). In germline, CDR1 is SEHNR, CDR2 FQNEAQ (reference sequence). Trimming removed 4 bases from V and 5 bases from J, with 14 bases in between. The CDR3 length is 14 residues. This CDR3 reads CASSYRRGLETQYF. The CDR3, as DNA: TGTGCCAGCAGCTATCGCAGGGGCTTGGAGACCCAGTACTTC.

This clonotype turned up a few times. The V call is TRBV24-1, the J call TRBJ2-3; D may be TRBD2 (5 bases). CDR3 size: 15 residues. Trimming shortened V by 5 bases and J by 2 bases, and 13 bases separated the two germline ends. CDR1 KGHDR and CDR2 SFDVKD come from the germline V gene. CDR3 nucleotides: TGTGCCACCAGTGCAGGAGGAGAATTCACAGATACGCAGTATTTT. Its translation: CATSAGGEFTDTQYF.

This chain connects TRBV12-3 or TRBV12-4 to TRBJ1-1, with unresolved D. Trimming pared 8 bases from V and 3 bases from J, leaving 10 bases between. The CDR3 is made up of 12 amino acids. The CDR3 DNA follows: TGTGCCAGCCACAGTGGGTACACTGAAGCTTTCTTT. Protein sequence: CASHSGYTEAFF.

This clonotype appeared a few times. This CDR3 reads CASSSGQGTQYF. DNA for the CDR3: TGCGCCAGCAGCTCGGGACAGGGAACCCAGTACTTC. The chain carries TRBV5-1 and TRBJ2-7, with TRBD1 matching over 9 bases. The length of the CDR3 is 12 residues. Trimming removed 3 bases from V and 10 bases from J; junction bases left unmatched: 5. CDR1 and CDR2 (germline): SGHRS, YFSETQ.

J is TRBJ1-6 and V is TRBV12-3 or TRBV12-4; no firm D call. CDR3 length: 12 residues. V dropped 0 bases and J dropped 10 bases, with 4 bases sitting between them. CDR3: CASSLAQSPLHF. In DNA form, the CDR3 reads TGTGCCAGCAGTTTAGCGCAGTCACCCCTCCACTTT.